The 27 T cell receptor beta chains listed next were all sequenced from one sample in a study of OX40 agonist ivuxolimab in advanced cancers. Method: immunoSEQ multiplex PCR; TCRdb's copy keeps in-frame clones and lacks some. The sample contains roughly 48,000 clones, roughly 81% of which appear only once. The specimen comprised CD4+ or CD8+ T cells sorted from blood, sampled in a trial of the OX40 agonist ivuxolimab. These receptors all come from an adult with an advanced solid tumor such as melanoma, head and neck, liver or kidney cancer.

This rearrangement joins TRBV7-9 to TRBJ1-2; TRBD1 matches at 7 bases. This CDR3 contains 13 residues. V lost 3 bases and J lost 6; bases outside the gene matches: 4. Germline assignment: CDR1 SEHNR and CDR2 FQNEAQ (reference sequence). The CDR3 loop is CASSFDRAHGYTF. CDR3 DNA sequence: TGTGCCAGCAGCTTCGACAGGGCCCATGGCTACACCTTC.

The chain joins TRBV19 to TRBJ1-1, with no clear D. V lost 4 bases and J 6 bases, leaving 15 bases between the germline ends. Germline assignment: CDR1 LNHDA and CDR2 SQIVND (reference sequence). The CDR3 is 14 residues long. In DNA form, the CDR3 reads TGTGCCAGTAGTAGCCTGGCTGGGGTCCCTGAAGCTTTCTTT. Amino acid sequence: CASSSLAGVPEAFF.

The gene calls are TRBV28 and TRBJ1-1; D gene uncertain. Trimming took off 8 bases at V and 1 base at J, with 11 bases between the two ends. CDR3 size: 13 residues. The V gene's germline CDR1 is MDHEN and CDR2 SYDVKM. CDR3 DNA: TGTGCCAGCCGTCGACTGGCGAACACTGAAGCTTTCTTT. This encodes CASRRLANTEAFF.

This chain links TRBV7-3 with TRBJ2-3; tentative D call: TRBD2 (6 bases). The CDR3 extends over 14 amino acids. The germline gives CDR1 SGHTA, CDR2 FQGTGA. V was trimmed by 3 bases and J by 1 base, leaving 8 bases between them. The CDR3 DNA reads as TGTGCCAGCAGCTTGGCTAGCGGCACAGATACGCAGTATTTT. The encoded protein is CASSLASGTDTQYF.

The rearrangement uses TRBV27 and TRBJ1-5, with 8 bases aligning to TRBD1. Trimming removed 5 bases from V and 1 base from J; junction bases left unmatched: 4. CDR1 is MNHEY and CDR2 is SMNVEV in the germline V gene (reference sequence). CDR3 length equals 15 residues. The CDR3 DNA follows: TGTGCCAGCAGTCCCAGGGGGCGGAGCAATCAGCCCCAGCATTTT. The encoded protein is CASSPRGRSNQPQHF.

The DNA of the CDR3 is TGTGCCAGCAGCTTAGAATACGAGCAGTACTTC. Amino acids: CASSLEYEQYF. The chain has TRBV11-2 and TRBJ2-7; the D is unclear. The V and J ends lost 0 bases and 4 bases respectively, with 1 base between them. The CDR3 totals 11 residues. The germline V gene encodes CDR1 SGHAT and CDR2 FQNNGV.

The chain carries TRBV7-9 and TRBJ2-7, with 7 positions matching TRBD2. CDR3 length: 16 residues. CDR1 is SEHNR, CDR2 FQNEAQ, per germline (reference sequence). Trimming took 5 bases from V and 4 from J; bases not matched to a gene: 14. The CDR3 nucleotides are TGTGCCAGCAGCCCACCAGCGGGGAAGCGATCATACGAGCAGTACTTC. Its translation is CASSPPAGKRSYEQYF.

The table lists this clone with a few counts. The chain joins TRBV7-2 to TRBJ2-7; either TRBD1 or TRBD2 may fit D (6 bases each). Trimming took 3 bases from V and 3 from J, leaving 15 bases between them. CDR1 and CDR2 from the germline V gene are SGHTA and FQGNSA. The CDR3 is 15 residues long. Written as DNA, the CDR3 is TGTGCCAGCAGCTTGACGGGGGCGGGTTACTACGAGCAGTACTTC. It specifies CASSLTGAGYYEQYF.

The chain links TRBV14 to TRBJ2-5, with a possible D match to TRBD1 (6 bases). Per the germline V gene, CDR1 is SGHDN and CDR2 is FVKESK. The V end lost 3 bases, the J end lost 1 base, and 12 bases lay between the germline ends. CDR3 length: 15 residues. CDR3 DNA sequence: TGTGCCAGCAGCCAGGGCAGGGGAACCCAAGAGACCCAGTACTTC. Encoded protein: CASSQGRGTQETQYF.

This chain connects TRBV5-1 to TRBJ1-1; possible D gene TRBD1, 6 bases. The V and J ends lost 0 bases and 1 base respectively, with 10 bases between them. CDR3 length equals 15 residues. Germline V gene sequence: CDR1 SGHRS, CDR2 YFSETQ. DNA of the CDR3: TGCGCCAGCAGCTTGGCCGGGGGGCAGAACACTGAAGCTTTCTTT. It translates to CASSLAGGQNTEAFF.

In its sample, this clone was seen once. J is TRBJ2-6 and V is TRBV7-3; D may be TRBD1 (6 bases). Germline V lookup: CDR1 SGHTA, CDR2 FQGTGA. This CDR3 contains 14 residues. V was clipped by 5 bases and J by 1 base, with 6 bases between them. The CDR3 protein is CASSTGSGANVLTF. The CDR3 DNA is TGTGCCAGCAGCACAGGGTCTGGGGCCAACGTCCTGACTTTC. Combining the CDR3 with reference TRBV7-3 and TRBJ2-6 gives the whole variable domain GAGVSQTPSNKVTEKGKYVELRCDPISGHTALYWYRQSLGQGPEFLIYFQGTGAADDSGLPNDRFFAVRPEGSVSTLKIQRTERGDSAVYLCASSTGSGANVLTFGAGSRLTVL.

The chain uses TRBV6-4 and TRBJ2-2; 15 nucleotides align to TRBD2. Germline V lookup: CDR1 MRHNA, CDR2 SNTAGT. The CDR3 consists of 18 residues. After removal of 1 base from V and 4 bases from J, the junction contained 4 bases not matched to a gene. CDR3 in amino acids: CASSDWTSGRAVTGELFF. For the CDR3, the DNA is TGTGCCAGCAGTGACTGGACTAGCGGGAGGGCCGTCACCGGGGAGCTGTTTTTT.

In its sample, this clone was seen once. The chain combines TRBV6-5 with TRBJ2-1; 7 bases match TRBD1. This CDR3 comprises 14 residues. The junction had 14 bases not matched to a gene; V was cut back by 11 bases and J by 7 bases. CDR1 MNHEY and CDR2 SVGAGI come from the germline V gene. The CDR3 here is CAAQTGSRSNEQFF. The CDR3 DNA follows: TGTGCCGCCCAGACAGGGTCTCGCAGTAATGAGCAGTTCTTC.

In its sample, this clone was seen a few times. V usage is TRBV5-6 and J usage is TRBJ2-2; weak D call: TRBD1 (6 bases). Germline-derived CDR1 and CDR2 are SGHDT and YYEEEE. Trimming removed 4 bases from V and 2 bases from J, with 9 bases in between. The CDR3 runs to 14 residues. In DNA form, the CDR3 reads TGTGCCAGCAGCGCAGGGGCCAACACCGGGGAGCTGTTTTTT. Translated: CASSAGANTGELFF.

The chain employs TRBV11-2 and TRBJ1-1; no firm D call. The CDR3 has 13 amino acids. V was pared by 0 bases and J by 1 base, with 3 bases between. CDR1 SGHAT and CDR2 FQNNGV come from the germline V gene. CDR3 in DNA: TGTGCCAGCAGCTTAGAAGGGAACACTGAAGCTTTCTTT. Translated: CASSLEGNTEAFF.

The chain recombines TRBV7-9 with TRBJ2-2; the match to TRBD1 covers 8 bases. CDR3 size: 16 residues. The V segment lost 5 bases and the J segment 3 bases; nucleotides outside the gene matches: 8. Per germline, CDR1 SEHNR and CDR2 FQNEAQ (reference sequence). Written as DNA, the CDR3 is TGTGCCAGCAGCCGGCAGGGGGCGCAAGACACCGGGGAGCTGTTTTTT. It encodes CASSRQGAQDTGELFF.

J is TRBJ2-1 and V is TRBV7-8, with D unclear. The V gene lost 5 bases and the J gene lost 6 bases, with 14 bases spanning the gap. Germline loops: CDR1 SGHVS, CDR2 FQNEAQ. There are 14 residues in the CDR3. The CDR3 protein is CASSPQGSGNEQFF. The CDR3 DNA follows: TGTGCCAGCAGCCCCCAAGGGTCGGGCAATGAGCAGTTCTTC.

CDR3 in DNA: TGTGCCAGTAGCAGGGAGGGTCGAACAGATACGCAGTATTTT. This translates into CASSREGRTDTQYF. The chain joins TRBV19 to TRBJ2-3, with TRBD2 matching 7 bases. The germline gives CDR1 LNHDA, CDR2 SQIVND (reference sequence). The CDR3 contains 14 residues. The ends lost 6 bases at V and 3 bases at J; junction bases unmatched: 6.

J is TRBJ2-7 and V is TRBV6-6; perhaps D is TRBD1 or TRBD2 (5 bases each). Trimming left V 5 bases short and J 6 bases short, with 14 bases between. The CDR3 spans 13 residues. CDR1 MNHNY and CDR2 SVGAGI come from the germline V gene (reference sequence). DNA of the CDR3: TGTGCCAGCAGTGGGGGTCCAAACCCCGAGCAGTACTTC. This codes for CASSGGPNPEQYF.

The chain joins TRBV7-3 to TRBJ2-5; maybe TRBD1 (5 bases). Trimming cost V 3 bases and J 5 bases, with 22 bases left between them. The CDR3 is 17 amino acids. Germline-derived CDR1 and CDR2 are SGHTA and FQGTGA. In nucleotides, the CDR3 is TGTGCCAGCAGCTTGATGGGGCCAGGGTCTGTTTTGGAGACCCAGTACTTC. This encodes CASSLMGPGSVLETQYF.

The V gene is TRBV6-1, the J gene TRBJ2-5; TRBD2 matches 7 bases. Germline V gives CDR1 MNHNS, CDR2 SASEGT. The CDR3 is made up of 16 amino acids. V was clipped by 4 bases and J by 11 bases; unmatched bases: 19. CDR3 DNA sequence: TGTGCCAGCAGTGCAGCTAGCGGACGTCTCCCCCTGCGGCAGTACTTC. Translating gives CASSAASGRLPLRQYF.

The rearrangement links TRBV7-9 to TRBJ1-4; 8 positions match TRBD1. Per the germline V gene, CDR1 is SEHNR and CDR2 is FQNEAQ (reference sequence). The CDR3 covers 13 residues. The V and J ends lost 6 bases and 8 bases, in that order; junction bases with no gene match: 5. The chain's CDR3 is CASRRTGSEKLFF. The CDR3 coding sequence is TGTGCCAGCAGAAGGACAGGGAGCGAAAAACTGTTTTTT.

The CDR3 DNA follows: TGTGCCAGCAGTCGTATAGCGGGAACACGAGGCGAGCAGTACTTC. Its translation is CASSRIAGTRGEQYF. This rearrangement joins TRBV27 to TRBJ2-7; 8 bases agree with TRBD2. This CDR3 has 15 residues. The germline gives CDR1 MNHEY, CDR2 SMNVEV (reference sequence). After removal of 5 bases from V and 6 bases from J, the junction contained 12 bases not matched to a gene.

This sequence joins TRBV5-1 and TRBJ2-2; possibly TRBD1 for D (6 bases). The CDR3 loop spans 16 amino acids. Germline CDR1 reads SGHRS; CDR2 reads YFSETQ. Trimming took off 4 bases at V and 0 bases at J, with 13 bases between the two ends. CDR3 sequence (DNA): TGCGCCAGCAGCCAGATAGACAGGACGAACACCGGGGAGCTGTTTTTT. Amino acids: CASSQIDRTNTGELFF.

The V gene is TRBV2, the J gene TRBJ1-4; 8 bases match TRBD1. CDR3 length equals 13 residues. CDR1 is SNHLY and CDR2 is FYNNEI in the germline V gene. V gave up 10 bases and J gave up 3 bases; unmatched junction bases: 4. The CDR3 sequence is CATNRGANEKLFF. Written as DNA, the CDR3 is TGTGCCACTAACAGGGGGGCTAATGAAAAACTGTTTTTT. Variable domain in full (rest from reference TRBV2 and TRBJ1-4): EPEVTQTPSHQVTQMGQEVILRCVPISNHLYFYWYRQILGQKVEFLVSFYNNEISEKSEIFDDQFSVERPDGSNFTLKIRSTKLEDSAMYFCATNRGANEKLFFGSGTQLSVL.

The chain carries TRBV19 and TRBJ1-5; 9 bases fit TRBD1. V shed 4 bases, J shed 7 bases, and the junction held 8 bases outside the gene matches. Germline V lookup: CDR1 LNHDA, CDR2 SQIVND (reference sequence). This CDR3 is built from 15 residues. The CDR3 is CASSSWTGVDQPQHF. The CDR3 DNA follows: TGTGCCAGTAGTAGTTGGACAGGGGTGGACCAGCCCCAGCATTTT. The variable domain in full, with the rest retrieved from reference TRBV19 and TRBJ1-5, is DGGITQSPKYLFRKEGQNVTLSCEQNLNHDAMYWYRQDPGQGLRLIYYSQIVNDFQKGDIAEGYSVSREKKESFPLTVTSAQKNPTAFYLCASSSWTGVDQPQHFGDGTRLSIL.

V gene TRBV18 combines with J gene TRBJ1-3; no clear D gene. V dropped 2 bases and J dropped 4 bases, with 15 bases sitting between them. Looked up from germline, CDR1 is KGHSH and CDR2 is LQKENI. CDR3 length equals 16 residues. The CDR3 spells CASSPTPGTSGNTIYF. The CDR3 DNA reads as TGTGCCAGCTCACCAACTCCAGGAACCTCCGGAAACACCATATATTTT.